This T cell receptor (beta chain) is drawn from a study of immune characterization of retroperitoneal liposarcoma. A single record per CDR3 protein comes from TCRdb applying MiXCR to the PCR reads. The profile shows 2,300 or so distinct CDR3 sequences, about 50% of them singletons. Sequenced material: tumor tissue. The sequence derives from a female donor with retroperitoneal liposarcoma.

The CDR3: CASSEDSETEAFF. The CDR3 coding sequence is TGTGCCAGCAGTGAAGATTCAGAGACTGAAGCTTTCTTT. This rearrangement joins TRBV6-1 to TRBJ1-1, with unresolved D. CDR1 and CDR2 from the germline V gene are MNHNS and SASEGT. With 1 base removed from V and 5 bases from J, the gap between germline ends came to 8 bases. CDR3 length: 13 residues.